Presented here are 29 T cell receptor beta chains from one specimen sequenced in a study of blood T cells in healthy people across ages. With a J-beta primer mix and a sample-barcoded 5' primer, a second PCR ran roughly 7 to 11 cycles. TCRdb passed the 5' RACE reads through MiXCR, listing each CDR3 protein once. The table shows 1.5 million or so distinct CDR3 sequences, with 42% occurring only once. What was sequenced was blood. Receptors were obtained from a woman aged 18-35 years in good health.

This clonotype turned up a few times. The chain recombines TRBV29-1 with TRBJ2-3; D is unresolved. The CDR3 contains 11 residues. Germline CDR1 SQVTM, CDR2 ANQGSEA. V was trimmed by 2 bases and J by 11 bases, leaving 11 bases between them. The CDR3 sequence: CSVETLIGQYF. The CDR3 coding sequence is TGCAGCGTTGAAACTCTCATCGGGCAGTATTTT.

This clonotype was counted only a few times. J is TRBJ2-5 and V is TRBV11-2; D gene uncertain. Trimming cost V 3 bases and J 4 bases, with 9 bases left between them. The germline V gene encodes CDR1 SGHAT and CDR2 FQNNGV. The CDR3 consists of 13 residues. The CDR3 region is CASSFTNVETQYF. The CDR3 DNA is TGTGCCAGCAGCTTTACTAATGTAGAGACCCAGTACTTC.

The gene calls are TRBV12-3 or TRBV12-4 and TRBJ2-1; TRBD2 is a possible D gene (5 bases). The J call is in doubt because the DNA end fits TRBJ2-7 better. The CDR3 is made up of 15 amino acids. CDR3 protein: CASRQVGSSYNEQYF. In DNA form, the CDR3 reads TGTGCCAGCAGACAAGTAGGGAGCTCCTACAATGAGCAGTACTTC.

The V and J genes are TRBV30 and TRBJ2-3; D call uncertain. CDR3 length: 12 residues. CDR1 and CDR2 (germline): GTSNPN, SVGIG (reference sequence). Trimming left V 0 bases short and J 6 bases short, with 7 bases between. The CDR3 coding sequence is TGTGCCTGGAGTGTAATTTCCGATACGCAGTATTTT. Amino acids: CAWSVISDTQYF.

The chain joins TRBV10-3 to TRBJ2-7; 13 nucleotides agree with TRBD2. In germline, CDR1 is ENHRY, CDR2 SYGVKD. The CDR3 sequence is 15 residues long. V gave up 6 bases and J gave up 1 base; unmatched junction bases: 3. CDR3 loop: CAIRGGLAGSYEQYF. CDR3 bases: TGTGCCATCAGGGGGGGACTAGCGGGGTCCTACGAGCAGTACTTC.

The chain uses TRBV27 and TRBJ2-4; no clear D. The better agreement between TRBJ2-7 and the DNA end casts doubt on the J call. The CDR3 totals 13 residues. In germline, CDR1 is MNHEY, CDR2 SMNVEV (reference sequence). DNA for the CDR3: TGTGCCAGCAGTTTAGCTTTTTCGGCCGAGCAGTACTTC. Protein product: CASSLAFSAEQYF.

There are a few counts of this clonotype. The rearrangement uses TRBV29-1 and TRBJ2-1; D tentatively reads TRBD1 or TRBD2 (5 bases each). This CDR3 contains 15 residues. V was clipped by 4 bases and J by 6 bases, with 19 bases between them. Germline assignment: CDR1 SQVTM and CDR2 ANQGSEA. The CDR3 is CSVGSRDPLRNEQFF. The CDR3 DNA sequence: TGCAGCGTTGGGTCGAGGGACCCCCTCCGCAATGAGCAGTTCTTC.

This sequence joins TRBV12-3 or TRBV12-4 and TRBJ2-5; 9 bases match TRBD2. The trim removed 6 bases at V and 5 bases at J, leaving 10 bases unmatched. There are 15 residues in the CDR3. The CDR3 bases are TGTGCCAGCAGCGGTAGCGGGGGCCACCGGGAGACCCAGTACTTC. This translates into CASSGSGGHRETQYF.

The rearrangement links TRBV10-2 to TRBJ1-2, with a possible D match to TRBD1 (5 bases). The germline CDR1 and CDR2 sequences are WSHSY and SAAADI. This CDR3 spans 12 amino acids. The V gene lost 10 bases and the J gene lost 4 bases, with 13 bases spanning the gap. DNA of the CDR3: TGCGCCACCGCCCTCCAGGGCTATGGCTACACCTTC. It encodes CATALQGYGYTF.

This clonotype has only a few counts. The chain combines TRBV12-3 or TRBV12-4 with TRBJ2-3; TRBD1 matches 12 bases. This CDR3 has 15 amino acids. Losses at the gene ends were 5 bases for V and 4 bases for J; bases not matched to a gene: 4. The DNA of the CDR3 is TGTGCCAGCAGTATCCGGGACAGGGGGCCAGATACGCAGTATTTT. Translation: CASSIRDRGPDTQYF.

This chain connects TRBV5-1 to TRBJ2-5, with D perhaps given as TRBD1 or TRBD2 (6 bases each). Germline assignment: CDR1 SGHRS and CDR2 YFSETQ. V was pared by 1 base and J by 11 bases, with 21 bases between. The CDR3 has 15 residues. CDR3 region: CASSLRNGGGNEQYF. The CDR3 coding sequence is TGCGCCAGCAGCTTGAGGAACGGAGGGGGGAATGAGCAGTACTTC.

The chain has TRBV20-1 and TRBJ2-3; 9 bases agree with TRBD1. Germline V lookup: CDR1 DFQATT, CDR2 SNEGSKA (reference sequence). Losses at the gene ends were 3 bases for V and 4 bases for J; bases not matched to a gene: 11. This CDR3 contains 16 residues. The CDR3 DNA follows: TGCAGTGCTAGCAGTTTGGGACAGGGTAGAGCAGATACGCAGTATTTT. Its translation: CSASSLGQGRADTQYF.

The chain uses TRBV20-1 and TRBJ2-7; 10 bases map to TRBD2. Germline CDR1 is DFQATT and CDR2 is SNEGSKA (reference sequence). The length of the CDR3 is 15 residues. Unmatched junction bases numbered 2, after V lost 0 bases and J lost 0 bases. In nucleotides, the CDR3 is TGCAGTGCTAGAGAACTAGCGGGATCCTCCTACGAGCAGTACTTC. It translates to CSARELAGSSYEQYF.

In this sample, this clonotype turned up many times. The V call is TRBV7-8, the J call TRBJ1-4; D not resolved. Per the germline V gene, CDR1 is SGHVS and CDR2 is FQNEAQ. V was clipped by 5 bases and J by 4 bases, with 17 bases between them. The CDR3 loop spans 16 amino acids. DNA of the CDR3: TGTGCCAGCAGCCTCGTCAGAGCCCGAAGTAATGAAAAACTGTTTTTT. It is translated as CASSLVRARSNEKLFF.

V gene TRBV28 combines with J gene TRBJ2-6, with D possibly TRBD2 on 6 matching bases. CDR3 size: 15 residues. CDR1 and CDR2 (germline): MDHEN, SYDVKM. Trimming removed 10 bases from V and 0 bases from J, with 13 bases in between. CDR3 coding DNA: TGTGCCACCCTGGGGGGAAGCTCTGGGGCCAACGTCCTGACTTTC. It codes for CATLGGSSGANVLTF.

The chain joins TRBV5-6 to TRBJ2-1; the D gene is possibly TRBD2 (5 bases). Per the germline V gene, CDR1 is SGHDT and CDR2 is YYEEEE. There are 13 residues in the CDR3. Trimming took off 0 bases at V and 9 bases at J, with 10 bases between the two ends. CDR3 amino acids: CASSLVIGGEQFF. CDR3 coding DNA: TGTGCCAGCAGCTTGGTAATAGGAGGTGAGCAGTTCTTC.

Only a few counts were recorded for this clonotype. The rearrangement joins TRBV12-3 or TRBV12-4 to TRBJ1-2, with a possible D match to TRBD1 (5 bases). There are 15 residues in the CDR3. Trimming took 4 bases from V and 2 from J, leaving 14 bases between them. This CDR3 is CASSSPGTGNYGYTF. The CDR3 DNA reads as TGTGCCAGCAGTTCCCCCGGGACGGGAAACTATGGCTACACCTTC.

This clonotype was recorded many times. J is TRBJ2-5 and V is TRBV21-1. TRBV21-1 is noted as a pseudogene. The CDR3 length is 12 residues. The CDR3 spells CASKDNQETQYF. The CDR3 DNA reads TGTGCCAGCAAGGATAACCAAGAGACCCAGTACTTC.

J is TRBJ2-7 and V is TRBV3-1, with 7 bases fitting TRBD1. The ends lost 0 bases at V and 5 bases at J; junction bases unmatched: 19. The CDR3 sequence is 19 residues long. In germline, CDR1 is LGHDT, CDR2 YNNKEL (reference sequence). CDR3 DNA sequence: TGTGCCAGCAGCCAAGAGACAGGGCCGTCTTTCCCCCAGGTGGACGAGCAGTACTTC. Its translation: CASSQETGPSFPQVDEQYF.

The chain joins TRBV11-1 to TRBJ2-5; TRBD2 aligns across 12 bases. Germline trimming cut 5 bases from V and 2 bases from J; bases unmatched to any gene: 9. Germline values: CDR1 SGHAT, CDR2 FQDESV (reference sequence). This CDR3 spans 17 amino acids. The CDR3 is CASSPGLAGMGQETQYF. The CDR3, as DNA: TGTGCCAGCAGCCCCGGACTAGCGGGGATGGGACAAGAGACCCAGTACTTC.

The gene calls are TRBV9 and TRBJ2-7; D perhaps matches TRBD2 (5 bases). V was pared by 3 bases and J by 3 bases, with 10 bases between. CDR1 SGDLS and CDR2 YYNGEE come from the germline V gene. The CDR3 loop spans 13 amino acids. The CDR3 DNA sequence: TGTGCCAGCAGCGGCCGGGGAGACTACGAGCAGTACTTC. It specifies CASSGRGDYEQYF.

The chain uses TRBV27 and TRBJ1-5; D is ambiguous. The length of the CDR3 is 15 residues. Trimming took 3 bases from V and 0 from J, leaving 9 bases between them. Germline CDR1 MNHEY, CDR2 SMNVEV (reference sequence). The CDR3, as DNA: TGTGCCAGCAGTTTGTACAGAAATAGCAATCAGCCCCAGCATTTT. Protein sequence: CASSLYRNSNQPQHF.

The rearrangement uses TRBV15 and TRBJ2-3; 7 bases map to TRBD1. This CDR3 is 16 amino acids long. V shed 0 bases and J 1 base; nucleotides not matched to a gene: 4. Germline values: CDR1 LNHNV, CDR2 YYDKDF (reference sequence). The CDR3 loop reads CATSRDRQGGTDTQYF. The CDR3 nucleotides read TGTGCCACCAGCAGAGATCGACAGGGTGGCACAGATACGCAGTATTTT.

The chain has TRBV12-3 or TRBV12-4 and TRBJ2-7; TRBD1 might be the D (6 bases). The CDR3 loop spans 14 amino acids. Deletions cut 5 bases from V and 2 bases from J, with 13 bases between. The CDR3 nucleotides read TGTGCCAGCAGTGCCCGGGACATTGCCTACGAGCAGTACTTC. Its translation is CASSARDIAYEQYF.

This clonotype was seen only a few times. The CDR3 DNA reads TGTGCCACCAGTGACCCCCAGTCGCGAAACCTCTACGAGCAGTACTTC. Its protein product is CATSDPQSRNLYEQYF. The rearrangement joins TRBV24-1 to TRBJ2-7; D remains ambiguous. V lost 4 bases to trimming and J lost 3 bases, with 18 bases between them. The CDR3 contains 16 residues. Germline V gene data show CDR1 as KGHDR and CDR2 as SFDVKD.

Only a few counts were recorded for this clonotype. The chain recombines TRBV7-3 with TRBJ1-5; D may be TRBD1 (6 bases). Germline V CDR1 and CDR2: SGHTA, FQGTGA. V shed 5 bases and J shed 5 bases, with 19 bases lying between them. CDR3 size: 16 residues. CDR3 nucleotide sequence: TGTGCCAGCAGCCCGCAGGTGGACAGTGGCCATCAGCCCCAGCATTTT. Residues: CASSPQVDSGHQPQHF.

The chain recombines TRBV18 with TRBJ2-5, with TRBD2 identical over 8 bases. CDR1 and CDR2 (germline): KGHSH, LQKENI. The CDR3 is 14 residues long. V dropped 4 bases and J dropped 11; count of bases not matched to a gene: 12. The CDR3 spells CASSRREALNEQYF. In DNA, the CDR3 is TGTGCCAGCTCACGGCGGGAGGCTTTGAATGAGCAGTACTTC.

The rearrangement joins TRBV28 to TRBJ2-1; 12 positions match TRBD1. This CDR3 spans 16 amino acids. Germline V lookup: CDR1 MDHEN, CDR2 SYDVKM. The V segment lost 6 bases and the J segment 7 bases; nucleotides outside the gene matches: 10. CDR3 DNA sequence: TGTGCCAGCAGCCACAGACCGGGACAGGGGGCAAATGAGCAGTTCTTC. Translating gives CASSHRPGQGANEQFF.

Many counts were recorded for this clonotype. The chain carries TRBV12-3 or TRBV12-4 and TRBJ2-5; the D gene is possibly TRBD2 (5 bases). Trimming took off 7 bases at V and 5 bases at J, with 14 bases between the two ends. The CDR3 loop spans 13 amino acids. CDR3 coding DNA: TGTGCCAGCACCTTGAGTAGCGTCGAGACCCAGTACTTC. Protein: CASTLSSVETQYF.